This T cell receptor beta chain was recovered during a study of T cell repertoires in cytomegalovirus infection. Overall study results and limits: Summed frequency of shared TCR beta families picked out CMV carriers who also had the relevant HLA.

The CDR3 length is 14 residues. Germline CDR1 reads MNHNY; CDR2 reads SVGAGI (reference sequence). With V trimmed by 5 bases and J by 4 bases, 6 bases remained unmatched. TCRdb redid the calling of the reads with MiXCR, one entry per CDR3 protein. The data contain under 450,000 distinct CDR3 sequences, about 35% of them seen just once; the ten biggest clones take up roughly 12%. Concerning this clonotype: What it binds is not known.

The sequenced sample was cultured PBMCs, obtained from culture after CMV antigen stimulation. The clonotype comes from a human donor in good health (CMV status not recorded). Some clones in this sample may be carry-over from other donors' samples. The gene calls are TRBV6-6 and TRBJ1-1; 8 nucleotides match TRBD1. The CDR3 DNA is TGTGCCAGCAGTAGCAATGACAGGGGCACTGAAGCTTTCTTT. The encoded protein is CASSSNDRGTEAFF.